This T cell receptor (beta chain) was documented in a study of PD-L1 blockade in urothelial cancer. Germline V gives CDR1 SGHRS, CDR2 YFSETQ. This CDR3 has 15 residues. Trimming pared 0 bases from V and 3 bases from J, leaving 11 bases between. Some clones are missing from TCRdb's copy, which holds only in-frame ones; the method was immunoSEQ multiplex PCR. The sample comprises some 25,000 clones, roughly 84% of which are singletons, and around 9.6% rests with the top ten. The sample was PBMCs, taken around atezolizumab (anti-PD-L1) treatment. This receptor was taken from a man between 65 and 85 years old with urothelial cancer. The chain is built from TRBV5-1 and TRBJ2-3, with D possibly TRBD1 on 6 matching bases. CDR3: CASSLDRGTTDTQYF. CDR3 nucleotides: TGCGCCAGCAGCTTGGATAGGGGGACGACAGATACGCAGTATTTT.